This entry lists 23 T cell receptor beta chains sequenced from one sample in a study of blood T cell repertoires in COVID-19. The repertoire was sequenced with immunoSEQ multiplex PCR; TCRdb's copy has only in-frame clones and lacks some. The sample records about 280,000 clones, roughly 86% being singletons. The sequenced material came from peripheral blood. These receptor sequences come from a man aged 40-50 years with active or convalescent COVID-19.

This clone has a handful of counts. V and J are TRBV15 and TRBJ1-2; 8 bases align to TRBD1. The V gene's germline CDR1 is LNHNV and CDR2 YYDKDF (reference sequence). J lost 0 bases, V lost 0 bases, and 6 bases had no gene match. This CDR3 contains 17 residues. The CDR3 region has the DNA TGTGCCACCAGCAGAGATCGAGTACAGGGGGCTAACTATGGCTACACCTTC. This codes for CATSRDRVQGANYGYTF.

This clone has a single count. V is TRBV9 and J is TRBJ2-5; TRBD2 agrees at 9 bases. Germline-derived CDR1 and CDR2 are SGDLS and YYNGEE. CDR3 size: 17 residues. With V trimmed by 4 bases and J by 4 bases, 14 bases remained unmatched. The CDR3 is CASSLYSGGRAGETQYF. CDR3 DNA: TGTGCCAGCAGCCTTTACAGCGGCGGGAGGGCCGGAGAGACCCAGTACTTC.

This chain joins TRBV7-2 and TRBJ1-4, with 8 nucleotides matching TRBD1. CDR1 and CDR2 (germline): SGHTA, FQGNSA. J lost 8 bases, V lost 5 bases, and 7 bases had no gene match. This CDR3 contains 14 residues. The CDR3 protein is CASSTDRGGEKLFF. Written as DNA, the CDR3 is TGTGCCAGCAGCACTGACAGGGGAGGAGAAAAACTGTTTTTT.

This chain connects TRBV18 to TRBJ1-5; a possible D gene is TRBD1 (5 bases). There are 13 residues in the CDR3. The V end lost 5 bases, the J end lost 3 bases, and 8 bases lay between the germline ends. Germline CDR1 KGHSH, CDR2 LQKENI. The CDR3 here is CASSGGINQPQHF. As DNA, the CDR3 is TGTGCCAGCTCAGGGGGGATCAATCAGCCCCAGCATTTT. Filled out from reference TRBV18 and TRBJ1-5, the complete variable domain reads NAGVMQNPRHLVRRRGQEARLRCSPMKGHSHVYWYRQLPEEGLKFMVYLQKENIIDESGMPKERFSAEFPKEGPSILRIQQVVRGDSAAYFCASSGGINQPQHFGDGTRLSIL.

The CDR3 DNA reads TGTGCCAGCAGCTTAGAATCGGGACAACGCCCTTACGAGCAGTACTTC. Translated, it gives CASSLESGQRPYEQYF. The chain joins TRBV11-2 to TRBJ2-7; D possibly corresponds to TRBD1 (6 bases). Germline-derived CDR1 and CDR2 are SGHAT and FQNNGV. This CDR3 region has 16 residues. Deletions cut 0 bases from V and 4 bases from J, with 16 bases between. Full variable domain (missing parts from reference TRBV11-2 and TRBJ2-7): EAGVAQSPRYKIIEKRQSVAFWCNPISGHATLYWYQQILGQGPKLLIQFQNNGVVDDSQLPKDRFSAERLKGVDSTLKIQPAKLEDSAVYLCASSLESGQRPYEQYFGPGTRLTVT.

This clone occurred once. V usage is TRBV28 and J usage is TRBJ2-2, with 7 bases identical to TRBD1. This CDR3 has 14 residues. The V gene end was trimmed by 2 bases and the J gene end by 3 bases; junction bases not matched to a gene: 0. Germline-derived CDR1 and CDR2 are MDHEN and SYDVKM. CDR3 sequence reads: CASSLTGDTGELFF. In DNA form, the CDR3 reads TGTGCCAGCAGTTTAACAGGGGACACCGGGGAGCTGTTTTTT.

The chain joins TRBV5-6 to TRBJ1-2; a weak D match, TRBD1 (5 bases). The germline V gene has CDR1 SGHDT and CDR2 YYEEEE. The CDR3 is made up of 14 amino acids. V was trimmed by 5 bases and J by 3 bases, leaving 14 bases between them. Here the CDR3 reads CASRGGGWDYGYTF. In DNA, the CDR3 is TGTGCCAGCAGGGGGGGAGGCTGGGACTATGGCTACACCTTC.

This sequence joins TRBV28 and TRBJ1-1; 7 positions match TRBD1. This CDR3 comprises 18 residues. Per the germline V gene, CDR1 is MDHEN and CDR2 is SYDVKM. V lost 2 bases to trimming and J lost 0 bases; unmatched junction nucleotides: 12. CDR3 in amino acids: CASSLPGQQTYMNTEAFF. Here the CDR3 DNA reads TGTGCCAGCAGTTTACCGGGACAGCAAACATATATGAACACTGAAGCTTTCTTT.

V and J are TRBV19 and TRBJ2-3; possible D gene TRBD2, 6 bases. The CDR3 consists of 16 residues. The V end was cut by 0 bases, the J end by 1 base, with 11 bases between. The germline CDR1 and CDR2 sequences are LNHDA and SQIVND (reference sequence). The CDR3 loop is CASSIDSGAGTDTQYF. CDR3 DNA sequence: TGTGCCAGTAGTATAGATTCGGGAGCGGGCACAGATACGCAGTATTTT.

This clone was detected ten times or more. This rearrangement joins TRBV3-1 (or the pseudogene TRBV3-2) to TRBJ1-2; no clear D. The germline gives CDR1 LGHDT, CDR2 YNNKEL (reference sequence). The V and J ends lost 5 bases and 4 bases respectively, with 8 bases between them. The CDR3 spans 12 residues. The CDR3 spells CASSTQSYGYTF. CDR3 DNA: TGTGCCAGCAGCACACAGTCCTATGGCTACACCTTC.

This chain connects TRBV3-1 (or the pseudogene TRBV3-2) to TRBJ2-7; D is uncertain. Germline values: CDR1 LGHDT, CDR2 YNNKEL (reference sequence). V dropped 0 bases and J dropped 6 bases, with 12 bases sitting between them. This CDR3 has 14 residues. CDR3 loop: CASSQEASGFEQYF. The CDR3 DNA sequence: TGTGCCAGCAGCCAAGAGGCCTCCGGGTTCGAGCAGTACTTC.

The J gene is TRBJ2-7, the V gene TRBV29-1; 10 nucleotides align to TRBD1. CDR3 length: 13 amino acids. The germline CDR1 and CDR2 sequences are SQVTM and ANQGSEA. In DNA form, the CDR3 reads TGCAGTGGGCGAGGGACAGGGGTCCACGAGCAGTACTTC. It translates to CSGRGTGVHEQYF.

The chain employs TRBV18 and TRBJ2-3; 10 nucleotides line up with TRBD1. J lost 2 bases, V lost 1 base, and 9 bases had no gene match. Germline lookup yields CDR1 KGHSH and CDR2 LQKENI. The CDR3 consists of 18 residues. The CDR3 loop is CASSPQMVGTGATDTQYF. The CDR3 bases are TGTGCCAGCTCACCACAGATGGTAGGGACAGGGGCCACAGATACGCAGTATTTT.

The rearrangement uses TRBV4-1 and TRBJ2-7; TRBD2 might be the D (5 bases). The V gene's germline CDR1 is MGHRA and CDR2 YSYEKL. The CDR3 spans 11 residues. Trimming removed 7 bases at V and 6 bases at J, with 10 bases between. CDR3 in DNA: TGCGCCAGCAACGAGGGTTCCGAGCAGTACTTC. It codes for CASNEGSEQYF.

The chain employs TRBV6-5 and TRBJ1-5; the D gene is possibly TRBD1 (6 bases). V dropped 4 bases and J dropped 7 bases, with 14 bases sitting between them. Germline V gene lookup returns CDR1 MNHEY and CDR2 SVGAGI. The CDR3 contains 14 residues. The DNA for the CDR3 is TGTGCCAGCAGTTCGCGGGGGGGCGGGCAGCCCCAGCATTTT. Its translation is CASSSRGGGQPQHF.

This chain links TRBV6-5 with TRBJ1-6; TRBD1 might be the D (6 bases). V gave up 2 bases and J gave up 10 bases, with 12 bases separating them. The CDR3 sequence is 14 residues long. Germline assignment: CDR1 MNHEY and CDR2 SVGAGI. The CDR3 sequence: CASSYRQVTSPLHF. The CDR3 bases are TGTGCCAGCAGTTACAGACAGGTTACGTCACCCCTCCACTTT.

This chain uses TRBV19 with TRBJ2-2, with 7 bases identical to TRBD1. The CDR3 extends over 14 amino acids. The germline CDR1 and CDR2 sequences are LNHDA and SQIVND (reference sequence). Trimming took 4 bases from V and 3 from J; bases not matched to a gene: 2. Here the CDR3 reads CASSRQGDTGELFF. CDR3 DNA: TGTGCCAGTAGTAGACAGGGCGACACCGGGGAGCTGTTTTTT.

The rearrangement links TRBV10-2 to TRBJ1-2; D unclear. V gave up 4 bases and J gave up 8 bases, with 8 bases separating them. This CDR3 is built from 11 residues. From germline, CDR1 is WSHSY and CDR2 SAAADI. CDR3 in DNA: TGCGCCAGCAGTGGCTTGCGGGGCTACACCTTC. It codes for CASSGLRGYTF.

The gene calls are TRBV28 and TRBJ2-5; 9 bases line up with TRBD2. The germline V gene encodes CDR1 MDHEN and CDR2 SYDVKM. The length of the CDR3 is 15 residues. J gave up 5 bases and V 8 bases, and 12 bases lay outside the gene matches. CDR3 in DNA: TGTGCCAGCGGGATAGCGGGAGTAGGAGGTGAGACCCAGTACTTC. Amino acid sequence: CASGIAGVGGETQYF.

The chain employs TRBV5-4 and TRBJ1-2, with D perhaps matching TRBD1 (5 bases). The CDR3 runs 13 residues. Germline CDR1 reads SGHNT; CDR2 reads YYREEE (reference sequence). V was cut by 1 base and J by 8 bases, with 12 bases left in between. The CDR3 is CASSLQGISGYTF. CDR3 sequence (DNA): TGTGCCAGCAGCTTGCAGGGCATTTCGGGCTACACCTTC.

This clone has a handful of counts. The chain carries TRBV28 and TRBJ2-7; 9 positions match TRBD2. Germline CDR1 and CDR2: MDHEN and SYDVKM. Trimming removed 2 bases from V and 6 bases from J; junction bases left unmatched: 11. The CDR3 spans 16 residues. Here the CDR3 reads CASSLVQRGDLAEQYF. CDR3 in DNA: TGTGCCAGCAGTTTAGTCCAGCGGGGGGACCTGGCCGAGCAGTACTTC.

The chain recombines TRBV10-3 with TRBJ2-5, with no clear D. Germline CDR1 is ENHRY and CDR2 is SYGVKD. V was trimmed by 10 bases and J by 1 base, leaving 10 bases between them. This CDR3 comprises 12 residues. The CDR3, as DNA: TGTGCCACTGGAGATGTCCAAGAGACCCAGTACTTC. Its protein is CATGDVQETQYF.

The chain links TRBV19 to TRBJ1-5; D unclear. CDR3 length: 12 amino acids. Germline loops: CDR1 LNHDA, CDR2 SQIVND (reference sequence). The V and J ends lost 6 bases and 8 bases respectively, with 11 bases between them. CDR3 sequence reads: CASSPGEKPQHF. DNA of the CDR3: TGTGCCAGTAGCCCGGGTGAGAAGCCCCAGCATTTT.